This T cell receptor (beta chain) was documented in a study of T cell responses to AZD1222 COVID-19 vaccine. At the level of the study: The study pooled second doses at about 4 or about 12 weeks.

The germline CDR1 and CDR2 sequences are MGHRA and YSYEKL. The CDR3 spans 15 residues. V was pared by 5 bases and J by 0 bases, with 11 bases between. Measured with immunoSEQ multiplex PCR; TCRdb has only the in-frame clones, and not every one. This sample carries 150,000 or so clones, around 88% of them seen once, and the ten largest clones take roughly 15%. V gene TRBV4-1 combines with J gene TRBJ2-1, with D possibly matching TRBD1 (5 bases). This sequence was found in an adult in good health. This specimen consisted of peripheral blood, obtained on day 0 of AZD1222 vaccination. The CDR3 reads CASSGAPSSYNEQFF. CDR3 coding DNA: TGCGCCAGCAGCGGGGCCCCCAGCTCCTACAATGAGCAGTTCTTC.